This TCR beta chain was observed in a study of blood T cell repertoires in COVID-19. Measured with immunoSEQ multiplex PCR; TCRdb has only the in-frame clones, and not every one. Of around 33,000 clones listed, approximately 72% are singletons. The receptor comes from a man older than 75 with acute or convalescent COVID-19. The source material was peripheral blood.

The DNA for the CDR3 is TGTGCCAGCAGTTTCTCTAGCGGTTACGAGCAGTACTTC. It translates to CASSFSSGYEQYF. The chain employs TRBV6-5 and TRBJ2-7; TRBD2 matches at 7 bases. The CDR3 spans 13 residues. With 4 bases clipped from V and 4 bases from J, the junction kept 4 bases outside the gene matches. Germline V lookup: CDR1 MNHEY, CDR2 SVGAGI.